This passage covers 8 T cell receptor beta chains from one sample sequenced in a study of vaccination and CD4 T cells after COVID-19. Their antigens remain unidentified. Treatment specified: approximately 11-day PBMC culture with coronavirus spike peptide pools or control peptides (ViraFEST assay). Oncomine TCR Beta short-read sequencing was applied to DNA from cultured CD4+ T cells. TCRdb re-analysed the PCR reads in MiXCR, keeping a single row per CDR3 protein. The sample has 11,000 or so distinct CDR3 sequences, 55% to 60% seen once; the top ten hold roughly 20%. Material for sequencing was CD4+ T cells from blood, cultured in vitro. These receptors were taken from a human donor who had recovered from COVID-19.

J is TRBJ2-7 and V is TRBV4-2, with 8 bases aligning to TRBD1. V lost 4 bases and J lost 5; bases outside the gene matches: 7. The CDR3 totals 14 residues. The germline gives CDR1 LGHNA, CDR2 YNFKEQ. The CDR3 is CASSRGQGANEQYF. The CDR3 DNA reads TGTGCCAGCAGCCGGGGGCAGGGGGCAAACGAGCAGTACTTC.

This clonotype has a handful of counts. The chain uses TRBV20-1 and TRBJ1-5, with TRBD1 as a possible D gene (6 bases). The ends were cut back, 2 bases at V and 6 bases at J, with 17 bases in the middle. This CDR3 region has 15 residues. Germline V gene sequence: CDR1 DFQATT, CDR2 SNEGSKA (reference sequence). The CDR3 DNA sequence: TGCAGTGCTAGAAAGGCGGGGGCAGTAAGTCAGCCCCAGCATTTT. Encoded protein: CSARKAGAVSQPQHF.

The chain is built from TRBV29-1 and TRBJ1-2; D not certain. CDR3 size: 12 residues. Trimming shortened V by 3 bases and J by 0 bases, and 5 bases separated the two germline ends. The germline V gene encodes CDR1 SQVTM and CDR2 ANQGSEA. This CDR3 is CSVDQANYGYTF. CDR3 in DNA: TGCAGCGTTGACCAGGCTAACTATGGCTACACCTTC.

This clonotype was seen more than once but under ten times. V and J are TRBV6-1 and TRBJ1-2, with D unresolved. There are 14 residues in the CDR3. CDR1 and CDR2 (germline): MNHNS, SASEGT. Trimming took off 4 bases at V and 7 bases at J, with 16 bases between the two ends. The CDR3 DNA reads TGTGCCAGCAGTGCCCGACCGTTACTAGCTGGCTACACCTTC. This translates into CASSARPLLAGYTF.

This clonotype has more than one count but fewer than ten. The rearrangement links TRBV6-5 to TRBJ1-1; D gene unclear. Deletions cut 0 bases from V and 0 bases from J, with 11 bases between. Germline lookup yields CDR1 MNHEY and CDR2 SVGAGI. The CDR3 is made up of 16 amino acids. The CDR3: CASSYSNSVMNTEAFF. CDR3 in DNA: TGTGCCAGCAGTTACTCGAATTCGGTTATGAACACTGAAGCTTTCTTT.

V gene TRBV27 combines with J gene TRBJ1-6; D uncertain. Trimming shortened V by 6 bases and J by 11 bases, and 14 bases separated the two germline ends. The CDR3 has 13 amino acids. In germline, CDR1 is MNHEY, CDR2 SMNVEV (reference sequence). The CDR3 DNA is TGTGCCAGCAGACGGGAGGACGGGCCACCCCTCCACTTT. Its translation is CASRREDGPPLHF.

This sequence joins TRBV18 and TRBJ2-3; 8 bases fit TRBD1. Germline lookup yields CDR1 KGHSH and CDR2 LQKENI. After removal of 6 bases from V and 0 bases from J, the junction contained 11 bases not matched to a gene. This CDR3 region has 17 residues. CDR3 coding DNA: TGTGCCAGCTCCGCAGCCCCAGGGACAGGAAGCACAGATACGCAGTATTTT. This codes for CASSAAPGTGSTDTQYF.

There are a few counts of this clonotype. The V and J genes are TRBV18 and TRBJ2-1; weak D call: TRBD2 (5 bases). Germline V gene sequence: CDR1 KGHSH, CDR2 LQKENI. The CDR3 runs to 13 residues. V lost 0 bases to trimming and J lost 6 bases, with 6 bases between them. The CDR3 loop reads CASSPPGSNEQFF. CDR3 coding DNA: TGTGCCAGCTCACCACCGGGGAGCAATGAGCAGTTCTTC.